The sequence of this TCR beta chain was determined in a study of blood T cell repertoires in COVID-19. As for the study in general: T cells, B-cell-depleted T cells, or PBMCs supplied cDNA or gDNA.

Self-reported history from a screening survey and questionnaire set each donor's cohort. Donors in Cohort 3 who had recovered were those with two negative PCRs, healthcare professional clearance, or resolution of their symptoms. Clones were sequenced by immunoSEQ multiplex PCR, and TCRdb holds only the in-frame ones, with some missing. The table lists a few hundred thousand clones, around 87% of them singletons. The CDR3 runs to 17 residues. V lost 1 base and J lost 4, with 19 bases in between. The germline CDR1 and CDR2 sequences are SGHAT and FQNNGV. The genes are TRBV11-2 and TRBJ1-2, with TRBD1 as a possible D gene (6 bases). The source is a man aged 18 to 30 who had recovered from COVID-19. The specimen was PBMCs or T cells enriched from blood (not recorded which). The CDR3 region is CASSLAQAPRGAYGYTF. DNA of the CDR3: TGTGCCAGCAGCTTAGCCCAAGCCCCGCGGGGGGCCTATGGCTACACCTTC. Filled out from reference TRBV11-2 and TRBJ1-2, the complete variable domain reads EAGVAQSPRYKIIEKRQSVAFWCNPISGHATLYWYQQILGQGPKLLIQFQNNGVVDDSQLPKDRFSAERLKGVDSTLKIQPAKLEDSAVYLCASSLAQAPRGAYGYTFGSGTRLTVV.